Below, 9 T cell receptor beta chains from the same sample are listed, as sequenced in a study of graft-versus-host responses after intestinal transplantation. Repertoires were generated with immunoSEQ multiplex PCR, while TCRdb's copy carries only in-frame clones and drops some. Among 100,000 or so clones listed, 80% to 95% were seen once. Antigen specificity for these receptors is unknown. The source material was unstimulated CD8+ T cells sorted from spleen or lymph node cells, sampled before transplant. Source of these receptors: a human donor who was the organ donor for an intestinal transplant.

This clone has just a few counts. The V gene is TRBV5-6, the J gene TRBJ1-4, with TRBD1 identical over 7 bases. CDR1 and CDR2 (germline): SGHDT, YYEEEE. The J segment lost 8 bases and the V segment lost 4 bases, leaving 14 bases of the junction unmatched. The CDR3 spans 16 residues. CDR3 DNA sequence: TGTGCCAGCAGCCCGCGACAGGGATTGTATAGGGAAAAACTGTTTTTT. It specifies CASSPRQGLYREKLFF.

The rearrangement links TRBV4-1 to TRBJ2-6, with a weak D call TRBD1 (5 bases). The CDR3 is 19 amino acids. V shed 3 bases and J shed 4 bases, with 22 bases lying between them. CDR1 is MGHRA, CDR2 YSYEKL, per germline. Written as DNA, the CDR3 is TGCGCCAGCAGCCACTTTGCACAGGATCGCCGTGAGGGGGCCAACGTCCTGACTTTC. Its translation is CASSHFAQDRREGANVLTF.

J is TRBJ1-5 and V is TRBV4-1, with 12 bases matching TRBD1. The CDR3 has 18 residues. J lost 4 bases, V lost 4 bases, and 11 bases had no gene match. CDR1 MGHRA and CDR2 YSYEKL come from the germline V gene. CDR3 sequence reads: CASSLGDRGPMFNQPQHF. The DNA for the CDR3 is TGCGCCAGCAGCCTCGGGGACAGGGGGCCCATGTTTAATCAGCCCCAGCATTTT.

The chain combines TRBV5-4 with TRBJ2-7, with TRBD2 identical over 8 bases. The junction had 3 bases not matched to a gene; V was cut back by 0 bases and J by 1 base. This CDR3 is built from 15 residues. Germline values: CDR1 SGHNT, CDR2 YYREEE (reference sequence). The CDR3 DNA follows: TGTGCCAGCAGCTTGGGTGTAGCGGGATCCTACGAGCAGTACTTC. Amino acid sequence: CASSLGVAGSYEQYF.

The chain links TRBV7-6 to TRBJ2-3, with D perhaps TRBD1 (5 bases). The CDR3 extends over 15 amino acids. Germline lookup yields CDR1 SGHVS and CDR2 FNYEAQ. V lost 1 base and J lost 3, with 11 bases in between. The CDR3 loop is CASSLGTTVTDTQYF. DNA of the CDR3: TGTGCCAGCAGCTTAGGGACAACCGTTACAGATACGCAGTATTTT.

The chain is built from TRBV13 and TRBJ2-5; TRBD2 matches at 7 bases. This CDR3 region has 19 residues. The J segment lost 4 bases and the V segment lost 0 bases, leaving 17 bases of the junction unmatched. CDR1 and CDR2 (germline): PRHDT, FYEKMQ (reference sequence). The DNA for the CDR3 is TGTGCCAGCAGCTTAGGATTAAGCGGGGAGGACACCCGTCGAGAGACCCAGTACTTC. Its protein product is CASSLGLSGEDTRRETQYF.

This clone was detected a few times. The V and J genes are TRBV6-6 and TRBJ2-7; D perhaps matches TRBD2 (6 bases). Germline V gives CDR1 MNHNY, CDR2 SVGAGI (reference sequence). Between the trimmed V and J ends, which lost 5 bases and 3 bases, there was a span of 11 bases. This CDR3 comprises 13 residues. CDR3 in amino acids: CASSPGLSYEQYF. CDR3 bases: TGTGCCAGCAGTCCGGGACTTAGCTACGAGCAGTACTTC.

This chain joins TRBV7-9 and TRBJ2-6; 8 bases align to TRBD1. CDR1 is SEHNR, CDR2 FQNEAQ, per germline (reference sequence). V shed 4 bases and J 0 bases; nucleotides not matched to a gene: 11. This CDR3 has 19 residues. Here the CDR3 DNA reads TGTGCCAGCAGCTCCCCGCCGACAGGGGCATACTCTGGGGCCAACGTCCTGACTTTC. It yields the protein CASSSPPTGAYSGANVLTF.

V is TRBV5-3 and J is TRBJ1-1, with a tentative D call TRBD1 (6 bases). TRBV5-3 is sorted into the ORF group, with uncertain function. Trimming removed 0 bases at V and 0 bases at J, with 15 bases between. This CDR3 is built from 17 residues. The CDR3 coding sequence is TGTGCCAGAAGCTTGGAGAGGCCTGGACAGTTGAACACTGAAGCTTTCTTT. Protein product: CARSLERPGQLNTEAFF.